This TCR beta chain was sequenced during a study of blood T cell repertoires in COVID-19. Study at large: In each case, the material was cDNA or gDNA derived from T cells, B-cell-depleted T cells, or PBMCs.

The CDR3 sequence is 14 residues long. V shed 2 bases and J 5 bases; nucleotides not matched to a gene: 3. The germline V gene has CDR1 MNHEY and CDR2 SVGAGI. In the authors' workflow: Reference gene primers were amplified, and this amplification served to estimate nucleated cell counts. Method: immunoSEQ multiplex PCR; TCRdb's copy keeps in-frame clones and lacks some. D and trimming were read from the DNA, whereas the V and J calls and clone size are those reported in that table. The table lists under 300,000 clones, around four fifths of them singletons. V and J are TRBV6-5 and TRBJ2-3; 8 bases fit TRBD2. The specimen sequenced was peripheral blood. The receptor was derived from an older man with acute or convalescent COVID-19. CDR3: CASSYIAGGDTQYF. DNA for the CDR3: TGTGCCAGCAGTTACATTGCGGGGGGAGATACGCAGTATTTT.